Below are 7 T cell receptor beta chains sequenced from a single sample in a study of CD8 T cells in ankylosing spondylitis. Using its own MiXCR run on the 5' RACE reads, TCRdb lists one record per CDR3 protein. The sample lists 250,000 or so distinct CDR3 sequences; roughly a quarter were seen once. Sequenced material: blood, either unsorted or a sorted T cell fraction (not recorded which). The receptors were sampled from a male donor with ankylosing spondylitis or in good health (not recorded which).

The V gene is TRBV4-2, the J gene TRBJ2-3, with TRBD2 as a possible D gene (7 bases). The germline CDR1 and CDR2 sequences are LGHNA and YNFKEQ. The ends were cut back, 1 base at V and 3 bases at J, with 14 bases in the middle. CDR3 length: 16 residues. The CDR3 sequence is CASSQAWTRGTDTQYF. In nucleotides, the CDR3 is TGTGCCAGCAGCCAAGCCTGGACTAGGGGGACAGATACGCAGTATTTT.

This clonotype was observed many times. The CDR3 coding sequence is TGCAGTGCTGAACAGGGGGGTGGTGGAGAGACCCAGTACTTC. Translating it yields CSAEQGGGGETQYF. The chain employs TRBV20-1 and TRBJ2-5; 8 bases are shared with TRBD1. J was trimmed by 4 bases and V by 5 bases; bases with no gene match: 9. Germline CDR1 reads DFQATT; CDR2 reads SNEGSKA (reference sequence). The CDR3 loop spans 14 amino acids.

In its sample, this clonotype was seen a few times. The DNA for the CDR3 is TGTGCCAGCAGCCTTCAAGGACAGGGATGGACTGAAGCTTTCTTT. Its translation is CASSLQGQGWTEAFF. The gene calls are TRBV6-1 and TRBJ1-1; 8 bases match TRBD1. The CDR3 runs 15 residues. CDR1 is MNHNS, CDR2 SASEGT, per germline. The V and J ends lost 6 bases and 5 bases, in that order; junction bases with no gene match: 11.

CDR3 loop: CATSRDRASYYEQYF. The CDR3 coding sequence is TGTGCCACCAGCAGAGATCGGGCCAGTTACTACGAGCAGTACTTC. The genes are TRBV15 and TRBJ2-7; D is uncertain. The ends were cut back, 0 bases at V and 3 bases at J, with 12 bases in the middle. The CDR3 contains 15 residues. Germline V gene data show CDR1 as LNHNV and CDR2 as YYDKDF (reference sequence). Full variable domain (outside the CDR3, taken from reference TRBV15 and TRBJ2-7): DAMVIQNPRYQVTQFGKPVTLSCSQTLNHNVMYWYQQKSSQAPKLLFHYYDKDFNNEADTPDNFQSRRPNTSFCFLDIRSPGLGDTAMYLCATSRDRASYYEQYFGPGTRLTVT.

This clonotype was found many times. The genes are TRBV3-1 and TRBJ2-3; D may be TRBD1 or TRBD2 (5 bases each). This CDR3 is built from 14 residues. CDR1 and CDR2 from the germline V gene are LGHDT and YNNKEL (reference sequence). In DNA form, the CDR3 reads TGTGTCACACCTGAGAGGGGCCGTGGAGATACGCAGTATTTT. This sequence encodes CVTPERGRGDTQYF.

This clonotype occurred a few times. The chain recombines TRBV20-1 with TRBJ1-2; possibly TRBD1 for D (5 bases). Germline CDR1 DFQATT, CDR2 SNEGSKA (reference sequence). The CDR3 totals 11 residues. The CDR3 here is CRGLGTYGYTF. The CDR3, as DNA: TGCAGGGGGCTGGGGACCTATGGCTACACCTTC.

This clonotype occurred a few times. The genes are TRBV7-6 and TRBJ2-3; possible D gene TRBD2, 5 bases. The V gene lost 7 bases and the J gene lost 2 bases, with 16 bases spanning the gap. CDR1 is SGHVS, CDR2 FNYEAQ, per germline. The CDR3 runs to 15 residues. The CDR3 bases are TGTGCCAGCACCCCCCGGACTCAGATCACAGATACGCAGTATTTT. This sequence encodes CASTPRTQITDTQYF.